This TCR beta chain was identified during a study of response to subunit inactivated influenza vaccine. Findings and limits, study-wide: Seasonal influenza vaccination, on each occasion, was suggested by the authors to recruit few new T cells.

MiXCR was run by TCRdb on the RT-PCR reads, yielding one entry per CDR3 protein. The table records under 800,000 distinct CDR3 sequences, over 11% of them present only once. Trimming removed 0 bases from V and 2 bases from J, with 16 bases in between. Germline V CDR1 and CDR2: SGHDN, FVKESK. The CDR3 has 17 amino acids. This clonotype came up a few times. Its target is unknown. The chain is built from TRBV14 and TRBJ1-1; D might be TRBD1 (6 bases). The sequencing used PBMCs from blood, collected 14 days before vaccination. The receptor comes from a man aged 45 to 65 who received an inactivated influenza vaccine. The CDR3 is CASSQDLGQLINTEAFF. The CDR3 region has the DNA TGTGCCAGCAGCCAAGATTTAGGACAGCTTATTAACACTGAAGCTTTCTTT.